Listed below are T cell receptor beta chains from one sample, sequenced in a study of T cell responses to AZD1222 COVID-19 vaccine. The table came from immunoSEQ multiplex PCR; TCRdb's copy has only in-frame clones and leaves some out. The sample has 200,000 to 250,000 clones; less than 95% are singletons. The sample in question was peripheral blood, obtained 28 days after the second dose of the MenACWY control vaccine. These receptors originate from an adult who received the MenACWY meningococcal vaccine as a control. CDR3s include the opening cysteine and the closing phenylalanine or tryptophan. The D gene is left open where the match is weak. Expanded clones get a size class; other rows say once, few or many, or leave the size out.

V gene	J gene	CDR3 length	clone size	D gene	CDR3 DNA	CDR3 protein
TRBV6-2/TRBV6-3	TRBJ1-5	16	.	TRBD1	TGTGCCAGCAGTTATGCCAGACAGGGAAGCAATCAGCCCCAGCATTTT	CASSYARQGSNQPQHF
TRBV28	TRBJ2-1	14	few	TRBD2	TGTGCCAGCAGGAAAGCGGGGATTAACAATGAGCAGTTCTTC	CASRKAGINNEQFF
TRBV28	TRBJ2-7	14	.	TRBD2	TGTGCCAGCAGTTTACAGAGCGGGATCTACGAGCAGTACTTC	CASSLQSGIYEQYF
TRBV10-3	TRBJ2-7	15	once	TRBD2	TGTGCCACTACGGGGGCTAGCGGGAGTTCCTACGAGCAGTACTTC	CATTGASGSSYEQYF
TRBV27	TRBJ2-2	14	.	.	TGTGCCAGCAGTTTCTCGGGAAACACCGGGGAGCTGTTTTTT	CASSFSGNTGELFF
TRBV19	TRBJ2-3	13	.	.	TGTGCCAGTAGTAGCGGGGACACAGATACGCAGTATTTT	CASSSGDTDTQYF
TRBV19	TRBJ2-7	9	.	.	TGTGCCAGTACCTACGAGCAGTACTTC	CASTYEQYF
TRBV5-6	TRBJ2-7	12	once	TRBD1	TGTGCCAGCAGCTCGACAGGGTACGAGCAGTACTTC	CASSSTGYEQYF
TRBV18	TRBJ1-1	15	.	.	TGTGCCAGCTCACCACTGGAAGGGGTATGGACTGAAGCTTTCTTT	CASSPLEGVWTEAFF
TRBV4-1	TRBJ2-2	15	.	.	TGCGCCAGCAGCCAAGACAGGTGGAACACCGGGGAGCTGTTTTTT	CASSQDRWNTGELFF
TRBV9	TRBJ2-5	15	once	.	TGTGCCAGCAGCGTAGGGGGGGTGTTTGGAGAGACCCAGTACTTC	CASSVGGVFGETQYF
TRBV28	TRBJ2-3	16	.	.	TGTGCCAGCACATCACTTCGCGGATATAGCACAGATACGCAGTATTTT	CASTSLRGYSTDTQYF
TRBV7-2	TRBJ1-6	16	.	TRBD1	TGTGCCAGCAGCTTGGTGGGACAGGGGCCCAATTCACCCCTCCACTTT	CASSLVGQGPNSPLHF
TRBV28	TRBJ1-5	10	.	.	TGTGCCAGCAGTTTTCAGCCCCAGCATTTT	CASSFQPQHF